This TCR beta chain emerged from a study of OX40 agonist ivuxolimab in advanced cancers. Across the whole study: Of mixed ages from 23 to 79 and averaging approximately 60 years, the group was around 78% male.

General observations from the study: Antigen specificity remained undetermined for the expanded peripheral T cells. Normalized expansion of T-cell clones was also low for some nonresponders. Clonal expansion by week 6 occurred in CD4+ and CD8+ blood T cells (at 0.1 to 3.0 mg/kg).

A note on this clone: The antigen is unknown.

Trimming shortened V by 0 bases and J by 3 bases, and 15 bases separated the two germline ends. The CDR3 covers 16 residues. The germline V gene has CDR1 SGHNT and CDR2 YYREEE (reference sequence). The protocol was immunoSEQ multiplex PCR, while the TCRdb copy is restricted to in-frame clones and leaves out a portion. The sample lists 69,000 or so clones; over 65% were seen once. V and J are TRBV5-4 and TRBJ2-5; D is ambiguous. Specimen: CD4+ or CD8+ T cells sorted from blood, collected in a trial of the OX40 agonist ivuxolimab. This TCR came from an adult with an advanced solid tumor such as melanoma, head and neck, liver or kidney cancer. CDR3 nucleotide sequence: TGTGCCAGCAGCTTGGATCTGGTAGTAGCTAAAGAGACCCAGTACTTC. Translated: CASSLDLVVAKETQYF.